A selection of T cell receptor beta chains follows, all from one sample in a study of blood T cell repertoires in COVID-19. Assay: immunoSEQ multiplex PCR; the TCRdb copy retains only in-frame clones and omits some. In the table there are about 40,000 clones, about 86% of which are singletons. Sequencing was done on a sample of peripheral blood. The receptors shown here come from a man in his fifties or sixties in a cohort sampled during active COVID-19. The CDR3 runs from the conserved cysteine through the conserved F or W. The D gene is left open where the match is weak. A row's size may be missing; if present it is once, few, many or a size class.

v_call	clone_size	j_call	d_call	cdr3_aa	cdr3_nt
TRBV7-7	once	TRBJ2-1	NA	CASSLALAGGYNEQFF	TGTGCTAGCAGCTTAGCGCTCGCGGGCGGTTACAATGAGCAGTTCTTC
TRBV25-1	NA	TRBJ2-1	TRBD2	CASSASAGVYNEQFF	TGTGCCAGCAGTGCATCAGCGGGGGTCTACAATGAGCAGTTCTTC
TRBV7-9	NA	TRBJ2-6	TRBD1	CASSLAGTGDSGANVLTF	TGTGCCAGCAGCTTAGCCGGGACAGGAGACTCTGGGGCCAACGTCCTGACTTTC
TRBV4-3	NA	TRBJ1-3	TRBD1	CASSQDETGGKGSTIYF	TGCGCCAGCAGCCAAGACGAGACAGGGGGCAAGGGGAGCACCATATATTTT
TRBV12-5	NA	TRBJ1-2	TRBD1	CASGHGTGYGYTF	TGTGCTAGTGGTCACGGGACAGGGTATGGCTACACCTTC
TRBV6-6	NA	TRBJ1-4	TRBD1	CASSYSTGVNEKLFF	TGTGCCAGCAGTTACTCGACAGGGGTTAATGAAAAACTGTTTTTT
TRBV14	NA	TRBJ2-5	NA	CASSQSGLSTLQRETQYF	TGTGCCAGCAGCCAGTCCGGACTCTCCACCCTACAAAGGGAGACCCAGTACTTC
TRBV24-1	NA	TRBJ2-3	NA	CATSDNGQRPDTQYF	TGTGCCACCAGTGATAACGGACAGCGACCAGATACGCAGTATTTT
TRBV4-1	few	TRBJ1-2	TRBD1	CASSQVTLGTGGANTF	TGCGCCAGCAGCCAAGTTACCTTAGGGACAGGGGGCGCAAACACCTTC
TRBV27	NA	TRBJ2-1	TRBD2	CASSLSPAGGYNEQFF	TGTGCCAGCAGTTTATCCCCAGCGGGGGGGTACAATGAGCAGTTCTTC
TRBV11-3	NA	TRBJ2-1	TRBD2	CASSPGTSGGMEFF	TGTGCCAGCAGCCCAGGGACTAGCGGGGGGATGGAGTTCTTC
TRBV2	NA	TRBJ2-1	TRBD2	CASSGASGGASYNEQFF	TGTGCCAGCAGTGGGGCTAGCGGGGGGGCCTCGTACAATGAGCAGTTCTTC
TRBV24-1	NA	TRBJ2-1	TRBD2	CATSDPQGLAGTRGEQFF	TGTGCCACCAGTGATCCCCAGGGACTAGCGGGAACTCGGGGTGAGCAGTTCTTC
TRBV15	NA	TRBJ2-1	TRBD1	CATSRVGQGLYNEQFF	TGTGCCACCAGCAGAGTCGGACAGGGGCTCTACAATGAGCAGTTCTTC
TRBV5-1	NA	TRBJ2-5	TRBD2	CASRSSGGYMETQYF	TGCGCCAGCAGATCTAGCGGGGGGTATATGGAGACCCAGTACTTC
TRBV19	NA	TRBJ2-3	TRBD2	CASSPSGTTDTQYF	TGTGCCAGTAGTCCCAGCGGGACCACAGATACGCAGTATTTT
TRBV28	NA	TRBJ2-5	TRBD1	CASSHTTGSYQETQYF	TGTGCCAGCAGCCACACGACAGGGTCTTACCAAGAGACCCAGTACTTC
TRBV2	once	TRBJ2-6	TRBD1	CASTGQDLLSGANVLTF	TGTGCCAGCACAGGACAGGACCTCCTCTCTGGGGCCAACGTCCTGACTTTC
TRBV9	NA	TRBJ1-2	TRBD1	CASSVAVGQGNNYGYTF	TGTGCCAGCAGCGTAGCTGTCGGACAGGGTAATAACTATGGCTACACCTTC
TRBV9	few	TRBJ2-1	NA	CASKSLERYYNEQFF	TGTGCCAGCAAAAGTTTAGAGCGGTACTACAATGAGCAGTTCTTC
TRBV5-4	NA	TRBJ1-4	NA	CASRRDGEPEKLFF	TGTGCCAGCAGGCGGGACGGTGAGCCCGAAAAACTGTTTTTT
TRBV4-3	once	TRBJ2-7	TRBD2	CASSLGRTSNVYEQYF	TGCGCCAGCAGCCTCGGCCGGACTAGCAATGTCTACGAGCAGTACTTC
TRBV11-3	NA	TRBJ2-3	NA	CASSLPTQGTAQYF	TGTGCCAGCAGCTTACCAACCCAGGGGACGGCGCAGTATTTT
TRBV14	few	TRBJ2-7	NA	CASSHTRGGREQYF	TGTGCCAGCAGCCATACTAGGGGGGGCCGCGAGCAGTACTTC
TRBV9	NA	TRBJ2-2	NA	CASSVRSGASGELFF	TGTGCCAGCAGCGTAAGGAGTGGAGCTTCCGGGGAGCTGTTTTTT
TRBV30	NA	TRBJ2-5	TRBD1	CAWSAGTGEKTQYF	TGTGCCTGGAGTGCCGGGACAGGGGAAAAGACCCAGTACTTC
TRBV5-6	NA	TRBJ2-6	NA	CASSPDGGLSSGANVLTF	TGTGCCAGCAGCCCGGACGGGGGGCTTAGCTCTGGGGCCAACGTCCTGACTTTC
TRBV3-1/TRBV3-2	NA	TRBJ2-1	TRBD2	CASSQGLRDYTYNEQFF	TGTGCCAGCAGCCAAGGTCTTCGGGACTACACCTACAATGAGCAGTTCTTC
TRBV5-4	NA	TRBJ2-1	NA	CASSFHLGGGINEQFF	TGTGCCAGCAGCTTCCATCTGGGGGGGGGCATCAATGAGCAGTTCTTC
TRBV7-7	NA	TRBJ2-3	TRBD2	CASSSGPGGAADTQYF	TGTGCTAGCAGCTCCGGTCCCGGGGGGGCAGCAGATACGCAGTATTTT
TRBV30	NA	TRBJ1-1	NA	CAWSFDTGIHEAFF	TGTGCCTGGAGTTTTGATACAGGAATCCATGAAGCTTTCTTT
TRBV13	once	TRBJ1-2	NA	CASSLVGARGQGYTF	TGTGCCAGCAGCTTAGTGGGCGCCCGAGGGCAGGGCTACACCTTC
TRBV25-1	NA	TRBJ2-7	NA	CASSEPLMRDGYEQYF	TGTGCCAGCAGTGAACCCCTCATGCGGGACGGATACGAGCAGTACTTC
TRBV3-1/TRBV3-2	NA	TRBJ2-3	NA	CASSQDYLSGFRTDTQYF	TGTGCCAGCAGCCAAGATTATTTGAGCGGATTTCGCACAGATACGCAGTATTTT
TRBV27	NA	TRBJ2-6	TRBD1	CASSPTGGTNSGANVLTF	TGTGCCAGCAGTCCTACAGGGGGCACCAACTCTGGGGCCAACGTCCTGACTTTC
TRBV24-1	NA	TRBJ2-3	NA	CATSDLQWAGTDTQYF	TGTGCCACCAGTGATTTGCAGTGGGCTGGCACAGATACGCAGTATTTT
TRBV5-4	NA	TRBJ2-3	NA	CASSLRLSASTDTQYF	TGTGCCAGCAGCTTGAGACTATCGGCTAGCACAGATACGCAGTATTTT
TRBV6-5	NA	TRBJ2-7	NA	CASSYSGGHTREQYF	TGTGCCAGCAGTTACTCCGGAGGGCACACTAGGGAGCAGTACTTC
TRBV5-1	NA	TRBJ2-3	NA	CASSLMTAARADTQYF	TGCGCCAGCAGCTTGATGACAGCAGCAAGGGCAGATACGCAGTATTTT
TRBV11-2	few	TRBJ1-3	TRBD1	CASSSGTGHSGNTIYF	TGTGCCAGCAGTTCCGGGACAGGACACTCTGGAAACACCATATATTTT
TRBV7-9	NA	TRBJ2-5	NA	CASSLVRETQYF	TGTGCCAGCAGCTTAGTCAGAGAGACCCAGTACTTC